This is a list of T cell receptor beta chains from one sample in a study of early T cells in non-severe SARS-CoV-2 infection. TCRdb fed the 5' RACE reads into MiXCR, producing one record per CDR3 protein. Among about 55,000 distinct CDR3 sequences listed, 15% were seen once. The starting material was whole blood, obtained at baseline. These receptors were taken from an adult who was a healthcare worker with PCR-confirmed SARS-CoV-2 infection or an uninfected control (not recorded which). Both conserved end residues are part of each CDR3. Each record gives: D gene, V gene, J gene, clone size, CDR3 protein, CDR3 DNA. A D gene is named only where the DNA matches it firmly. Not every row has a clone size; where given, it reads once, few, many or a size class.

.	TRBV12-3/TRBV12-4	TRBJ2-5	.	CASSPRQRETQYF	TGTGCCAGCAGTCCCCGACAGAGGGAGACCCAGTACTTC
TRBD2	TRBV5-1	TRBJ2-1	.	CASSQGLAGNNEQFF	TGCGCCAGCAGCCAAGGACTAGCGGGGAACAATGAGCAGTTCTTC
.	TRBV5-6	TRBJ2-7	few	CASSLAGWAEQYF	TGTGCCAGCAGCTTGGCAGGGTGGGCCGAGCAGTACTTC
.	TRBV5-5	TRBJ2-6	few	CASSLALPGANVLTF	TGTGCCAGCAGCTTGGCCCTCCCTGGGGCCAACGTCCTGACTTTC
.	TRBV20-1	TRBJ2-3	few	CSAPLAGLTDTQYF	TGCAGTGCTCCCCTTGCGGGGTTGACAGATACGCAGTATTTT
TRBD1	TRBV27	TRBJ2-7	.	CASSGTGGYEQYF	TGTGCCAGCTCCGGGACAGGGGGTTACGAGCAGTACTTC
.	TRBV20-1	TRBJ2-7	.	CSAGTPRQSYEQYF	TGCAGTGCCGGGACACCCCGGCAATCCTACGAGCAGTACTTC
.	TRBV11-2	TRBJ2-1	few	CASSRGLNNEQFF	TGTGCCAGCAGCCGGGGACTCAACAATGAGCAGTTCTTC
.	TRBV27	TRBJ2-7	.	CASSSKTPGHPYEQYF	TGTGCCAGCAGTTCAAAAACCCCGGGACACCCCTACGAGCAGTACTTC
TRBD2	TRBV7-2	TRBJ2-7	many	CASSRVGGDEQYF	TGTGCCAGCAGCCGAGTGGGGGGGGACGAGCAGTACTTC
TRBD2	TRBV20-1	TRBJ2-1	few	CSARRRRTSGGANEQFF	TGCAGTGCTAGGAGGAGGAGGACTAGCGGGGGGGCAAATGAGCAGTTCTTC
.	TRBV2	TRBJ2-2	.	CASLRRRTGELFF	TGTGCCAGCTTACGCCGGCGGACCGGGGAGCTGTTTTTT
.	TRBV7-3	TRBJ2-6	many	CASSLSPLSGANVLTF	TGTGCCAGCAGCTTAAGCCCGTTATCTGGGGCCAACGTCCTGACTTTC
.	TRBV4-1	TRBJ2-3	.	CASSHDLRDTQYF	TGCGCCAGCAGCCATGACTTAAGAGATACGCAGTATTTT
TRBD2	TRBV5-4	TRBJ2-1	.	CASTSGLAGVGNEQFF	TGTGCCAGCACCTCAGGGCTAGCGGGGGTAGGCAATGAGCAGTTCTTC
.	TRBV5-1	TRBJ1-2	.	CASSLEEGARGYTF	TGCGCCAGCAGCTTGGAGGAAGGGGCGCGTGGCTACACCTTC
.	TRBV12-3/TRBV12-4	TRBJ1-1	few	CASTRGGVNTEAFF	TGTGCCAGCACCCGTGGGGGAGTGAACACTGAAGCTTTCTTT
.	TRBV7-9	TRBJ1-1	many	CASSPGQNDMNTEAFF	TGTGCCAGCAGCCCAGGACAGAACGACATGAACACTGAAGCTTTCTTT
.	TRBV11-2	TRBJ2-7	.	CASSSDLGATYEQYF	TGTGCCAGCAGCTCAGATCTCGGGGCCACCTACGAGCAGTACTTC
.	TRBV15	TRBJ2-2	few	CATSGRVAGELFF	TGTGCCACCAGCGGCAGGGTGGCCGGGGAGCTGTTTTTT
.	TRBV12-3/TRBV12-4	TRBJ2-5	few	CASSLIPTVEETQYF	TGTGCCAGCAGTTTAATTCCGACAGTGGAAGAGACCCAGTACTTC
TRBD1	TRBV6-6	TRBJ2-4	few	CASREGQGENIQYF	TGTGCCAGCAGGGAAGGACAGGGTGAAAACATTCAGTACTTC
.	TRBV7-8	TRBJ2-2	.	CASRRASRRDTGELFF	TGTGCCAGCAGGCGGGCCTCTCGTCGGGACACCGGGGAGCTGTTTTTT
.	TRBV12-3/TRBV12-4	TRBJ2-5	.	CASSFPGPRETQYF	TGTGCCAGCAGTTTTCCAGGACCAAGAGAGACCCAGTACTTC
.	TRBV7-9	TRBJ2-2	many	CATGRGRTGELFF	TGTGCCACCGGAAGGGGCAGGACCGGGGAGCTGTTTTTT
.	TRBV28	TRBJ1-1	many	CASSLETVQNTEAFF	TGTGCCAGCAGTTTGGAAACGGTCCAGAACACTGAAGCTTTCTTT
.	TRBV27	TRBJ1-1	.	CASSLDGPDTEAFF	TGTGCCAGCAGTCTGGACGGTCCGGACACTGAAGCTTTCTTT
TRBD2	TRBV28	TRBJ2-3	.	CAAGLAGGTDTQYF	TGTGCCGCGGGGCTAGCGGGCGGCACAGATACGCAGTATTTT
.	TRBV11-3	TRBJ2-3	.	CASSSATDTQYF	TGTGCCAGCAGTTCCGCCACAGATACGCAGTATTTT
TRBD1	TRBV5-1	TRBJ2-7	few	CASSLAGTGPSEQYF	TGCGCCAGCAGCTTGGCTGGGACAGGGCCCTCCGAGCAGTACTTC
.	TRBV18	TRBJ1-1	few	CASSPLRETEAFF	TGTGCCAGCTCACCACTTAGGGAGACTGAAGCTTTCTTT
.	TRBV14	TRBJ2-3	many	CASSHTFGDTQYF	TGTGCCAGCAGCCACACTTTCGGGGATACGCAGTATTTT
.	TRBV5-1	TRBJ1-5	.	CASRLGLGSNQPQHF	TGCGCCAGCAGGTTGGGGTTGGGGAGCAATCAGCCCCAGCATTTT
.	TRBV6-6	TRBJ2-7	many	CASSYDSPSYEQYF	TGTGCCAGCAGTTACGACAGCCCCTCCTACGAGCAGTACTTC
.	TRBV3-1	TRBJ2-3	few	CASSQVAGSTDTQYF	TGTGCCAGCAGCCAAGTTGCGGGGAGCACAGATACGCAGTATTTT
TRBD2	TRBV3-1	TRBJ2-7	few	CASSLRERGEQYF	TGTGCCAGCAGCCTCCGGGAGCGGGGCGAGCAGTACTTC
.	TRBV7-9	TRBJ1-2	few	CASSLAGGAGYTF	TGTGCCAGCAGCTTAGCTGGGGGCGCTGGCTACACCTTC
.	TRBV5-1	TRBJ2-1	once	CASSLTGNSLNEQFF	TGCGCCAGCAGCTTAACAGGGAATAGCCTTAATGAGCAGTTCTTC
TRBD2	TRBV11-2	TRBJ2-3	.	CASSHPIAGVSDTQYF	TGTGCCAGCAGCCACCCTATAGCGGGGGTCTCAGATACGCAGTATTTT
TRBD1	TRBV19	TRBJ2-7	.	CASRRGGQGGYEQYF	TGTGCCAGTAGACGGGGAGGACAGGGGGGCTACGAGCAGTACTTC
TRBD2	TRBV9	TRBJ2-5	.	CASSVAPAGTSGWETQYF	TGTGCCAGCAGCGTAGCTCCCGCCGGGACTAGCGGATGGGAGACCCAGTACTTC
TRBD1	TRBV28	TRBJ2-3	medium-sized	CASSSLGGGQGTDTQYF	TGTGCCAGCAGTTCCCTTGGGGGGGGACAGGGAACAGATACGCAGTATTTT
TRBD1	TRBV18	TRBJ2-3	few	CASSERQGSTDTQYF	TGTGCCAGCTCAGAGCGACAGGGGAGCACAGATACGCAGTATTTT
.	TRBV10-1	TRBJ2-7	few	CASSADTGGYEQYF	TGCGCCAGCAGCGCCGACACCGGAGGCTACGAGCAGTACTTC
.	TRBV5-1	TRBJ2-7	.	CASSLGGTGGEQYF	TGCGCCAGCAGCTTAGGAGGGACTGGTGGGGAGCAGTACTTC
.	TRBV18	TRBJ1-2	.	CASSPGADYGYTF	TGTGCCAGCTCACCCGGGGCCGACTATGGCTACACCTTC
TRBD2	TRBV7-9	TRBJ2-7	many	CASSPGTSGSVKQYF	TGTGCCAGCAGCCCCGGGACTAGCGGGAGTGTCAAGCAGTACTTC
TRBD1	TRBV6-5	TRBJ1-3	.	CASSPRTGSGNTIYF	TGTGCCAGCAGTCCCAGGACAGGGTCCGGAAACACCATATATTTT
.	TRBV30	TRBJ1-1	many	CAWRTLSTLLGEAFF	TGTGCCTGGAGGACACTTAGCACCCTGTTAGGTGAAGCTTTCTTT
.	TRBV30	TRBJ2-1	many	CAWRTPGHSYNEQFF	TGTGCCTGGAGGACCCCGGGACATTCCTACAATGAGCAGTTCTTC
TRBD1	TRBV18	TRBJ1-1	.	CASSPKGQNHGGTEAFF	TGTGCCAGCTCACCGAAGGGACAGAATCATGGTGGCACTGAAGCTTTCTTT
TRBD2	TRBV7-3	TRBJ2-1	few	CASSWTSGRTYNEQFF	TGTGCCAGCAGCTGGACTAGCGGGAGAACCTACAATGAGCAGTTCTTC
TRBD1	TRBV5-1	TRBJ1-3	once	CASSLPGGFGNTIYF	TGCGCCAGCAGCTTACCAGGGGGCTTCGGAAACACCATATATTTT
.	TRBV30	TRBJ1-1	.	CAWSPSGMNEAFF	TGTGCCTGGAGTCCTTCCGGGATGAATGAAGCTTTCTTT
.	TRBV20-1	TRBJ2-5	few	CSARVGETQYF	TGCAGTGCCCGGGTAGGGGAGACCCAGTACTTC